These T cell receptor beta chains were read from a single sample in a study of shared clonotypes between healthy human individuals. Method: immunoSEQ multiplex PCR; TCRdb's copy keeps in-frame clones and lacks some. The sample lists around 990,000 clones; about 72% were seen once. The source material was memory CD4+ T cells from PBMCs. These receptors were obtained from a man aged 18 to 30 in good health. Some clones in this sample may be carry-over from other donors' samples. Both conserved end residues are part of each CDR3. The order of the fields is D gene, clone size, J gene, V gene, CDR3 protein, CDR3 DNA. The D gene is left open where the match is weak. Some rows mark clone size as missing; the rest say once, few, many or name a class of expanded clone.

>TRBD1|.|TRBJ1-6|TRBV6-1
CASIRQGANSPLHF
TGTGCCAGCATCAGACAGGGTGCCAATTCACCCCTCCACTTT
>.|once|TRBJ1-2|TRBV27
CASSLIRGRGTNFYGYTF
TGTGCCAGCAGTTTAATTAGGGGGAGAGGGACAAATTTCTATGGCTACACCTTC
>.|.|TRBJ1-5|TRBV18
CASSPPTGGAQHF
TGTGCCAGCTCACCACCTACAGGCGGGGCACAGCATTTT
>TRBD2|few|TRBJ2-2|TRBV7-9
CASSSTGLAAGELFF
TGTGCCAGCAGCTCCACTGGACTAGCTGCGGGGGAGCTGTTTTTT
>.|.|TRBJ1-5|TRBV7-2
CASTQGGGSQPQHF
TGTGCCAGCACCCAAGGCGGGGGCAGTCAGCCCCAGCATTTT
>TRBD1|few|TRBJ2-2|TRBV11-2
CASRPTGYGTGELFF
TGTGCCAGCAGGCCGACAGGGTACGGCACCGGGGAGCTGTTTTTT
>.|few|TRBJ1-3|TRBV19
CASTYTRSGNTIYF
TGTGCCAGTACGTACACCCGCTCTGGAAACACCATATATTTT
>TRBD2|.|TRBJ2-5|TRBV5-1
CASSLPSGSETQYF
TGCGCCAGCAGCTTGCCTAGCGGGTCAGAGACCCAGTACTTC
>TRBD1|.|TRBJ1-2|TRBV28
CASSLPGTASGYGYTF
TGTGCCAGCAGTTTACCCGGGACAGCTAGCGGGTATGGCTACACCTTC
>TRBD2|.|TRBJ2-1|TRBV6-5
CASSYPGLAGDEQFF
TGTGCCAGCAGTTACCCAGGACTAGCGGGAGATGAGCAGTTCTTC
>TRBD1|few|TRBJ2-2|TRBV2
CASSETGIPGELFF
TGTGCCAGCAGCGAGACAGGGATCCCCGGGGAGCTGTTTTTT
>.|.|TRBJ2-5|TRBV4-2
CASSQIRETQYF
TGTGCCAGCAGCCAAATACGGGAGACCCAGTACTTC
>TRBD2|.|TRBJ2-3|TRBV4-1
CASSQGLAGLSTDTQYF
TGCGCCAGCAGCCAAGGTTTAGCGGGGCTTAGCACAGATACGCAGTATTTT
>.|.|TRBJ2-7|TRBV28
CASRGSGRTLYEQYF
TGTGCCAGCAGGGGCTCAGGGAGAACCCTCTACGAGCAGTACTTC
>.|.|TRBJ2-6|TRBV6-5
CASSYSSGRGANVLTF
TGTGCCAGCAGTTACTCATCGGGGCGCGGGGCCAACGTCCTGACTTTC
>.|.|TRBJ1-2|TRBV7-3
CASSQDSYHGYTF
TGTGCCAGCAGCCAGGACTCTTACCATGGCTACACCTTC
>.|once|TRBJ2-3|TRBV5-6
CASSFARIDTQYF
TGTGCCAGCAGCTTCGCAAGGATAGATACGCAGTATTTT
>.|.|TRBJ2-7|TRBV7-2
CASSPRGGSYEQYF
TGTGCCAGTAGCCCCCGCGGCGGCTCCTACGAGCAGTACTTC
>TRBD1|.|TRBJ2-5|TRBV27
CASRATGPGETQYF
TGTGCCAGCAGGGCGACAGGGCCGGGGGAGACCCAGTACTTC
>.|.|TRBJ2-1|TRBV28
CASRRYNEQFF
TGTGCCAGCAGAAGGTACAATGAGCAGTTCTTC
>TRBD2|few|TRBJ2-3|TRBV9
CASSEGTSGFTDTQYF
TGTGCCAGCAGCGAGGGGACTAGCGGGTTCACAGATACGCAGTATTTT
>TRBD1|.|TRBJ2-1|TRBV27
CASRVVSGQGYNEQFF
TGTGCCAGCAGGGTAGTTTCTGGACAGGGCTACAATGAGCAGTTCTTC
>.|.|TRBJ1-6|TRBV6-6
CASSPPLSPLHF
TGTGCCAGCAGTCCCCCTCTTTCACCCCTCCACTTT
>.|.|TRBJ1-1|TRBV7-8
CASSLLNSGNTEAFF
TGTGCCAGCAGCTTACTTAATTCAGGGAACACTGAAGCTTTCTTT
>.|.|TRBJ2-7|TRBV20-1
CSARDRGEQYF
TGCAGTGCTAGAGACCGCGGGGAGCAGTACTTC
>.|.|TRBJ1-2|TRBV28
CASSYRANYGYTF
TGTGCCAGCAGTTATAGGGCTAACTATGGCTACACCTTC
>.|.|TRBJ1-6|TRBV18
CASSPGRWSGSPLHF
TGTGCCAGCTCACCGGGACGGTGGAGTGGTTCACCCCTCCACTTT
>.|.|TRBJ2-5|TRBV7-3
CASSPGPHKETQYF
TGTGCCAGCAGCCCGGGACCACATAAGGAGACCCAGTACTTC
>.|.|TRBJ1-2|TRBV6-1
CASSWQVNYGYTF
TGTGCCAGCAGCTGGCAGGTTAACTATGGCTACACCTTC
>.|once|TRBJ1-1|TRBV5-1
CASGDPNTEAFF
TGCGCCAGCGGGGACCCGAACACTGAAGCTTTCTTT
>.|.|TRBJ1-5|TRBV6-5
CASSPPRQNNQPQHF
TGTGCCAGCAGTCCTCCGCGACAGAACAATCAGCCCCAGCATTTT
>.|.|TRBJ2-7|TRBV5-1
CASSLGQGFDEQYF
TGCGCCAGCAGCTTAGGGCAGGGATTCGACGAGCAGTACTTC
>.|.|TRBJ2-6|TRBV9
CASSAPGANVLTF
TGTGCCAGCAGCGCCCCTGGGGCCAACGTCCTGACTTTC
>.|.|TRBJ2-5|TRBV7-7
CASRGQGMGETQYF
TGTGCCTCCAGGGGACAAGGGATGGGGGAGACCCAGTACTTC
>TRBD2|few|TRBJ2-7|TRBV11-2
CASSLERLAGEQYF
TGTGCCAGCAGCTTAGAACGACTAGCAGGCGAGCAGTACTTC
>.|few|TRBJ2-6|TRBV27
CASSSFPSSGANVLTF
TGTGCCAGCAGTTCGTTTCCAAGCTCTGGGGCCAACGTCCTGACTTTC
>TRBD1|many|TRBJ2-5|TRBV11-3
CASSPGTAEGTQYF
TGTGCCAGCAGCCCCGGGACAGCTGAGGGGACCCAGTACTTC
>TRBD1|.|TRBJ1-3|TRBV6-1
CASSVRTGPGNTIYF
TGTGCCAGCAGTGTTCGGACAGGGCCTGGAAACACCATATATTTT
>.|.|TRBJ2-7|TRBV28
CASSSPAGGSYEQYF
TGTGCCAGCAGTTCCCCGGCAGGAGGCTCCTACGAGCAGTACTTC
>TRBD1|.|TRBJ1-2|TRBV5-1
CASSPYFPGTGVGLYGYTF
TGCGCCAGCAGCCCTTATTTCCCCGGGACAGGGGTAGGGCTCTATGGCTACACCTTC
>TRBD2|.|TRBJ2-5|TRBV7-2
CASSGEGSRAETQYF
TGTGCCAGCAGCGGGGAGGGGAGCAGGGCAGAGACCCAGTACTTC
>TRBD2|.|TRBJ2-7|TRBV6-5
CASSIAGASYEQYF
TGTGCCAGCAGTATAGCGGGGGCCTCCTACGAGCAGTACTTC
>.|.|TRBJ2-3|TRBV5-1
CASSFRSSQTDTQYF
TGCGCCAGCAGCTTTCGGAGTTCGCAGACAGATACGCAGTATTTT
>.|.|TRBJ2-3|TRBV5-3
CARSLRRGTQYF
TGTGCCAGAAGCTTGAGGAGGGGTACGCAGTATTTT